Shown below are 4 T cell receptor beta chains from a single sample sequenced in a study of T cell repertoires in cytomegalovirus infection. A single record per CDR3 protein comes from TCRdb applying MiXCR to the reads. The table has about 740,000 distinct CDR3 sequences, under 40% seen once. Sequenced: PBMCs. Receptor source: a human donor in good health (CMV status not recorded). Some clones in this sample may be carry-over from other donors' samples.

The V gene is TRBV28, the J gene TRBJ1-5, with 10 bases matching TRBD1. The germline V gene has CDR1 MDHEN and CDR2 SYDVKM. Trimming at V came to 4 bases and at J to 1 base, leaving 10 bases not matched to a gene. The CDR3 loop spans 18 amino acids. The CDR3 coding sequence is TGTGCCAGCAGTTCCAATTGGGACAGGGGAGTGAGCAATCAGCCCCAGCATTTT. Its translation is CASSSNWDRGVSNQPQHF.

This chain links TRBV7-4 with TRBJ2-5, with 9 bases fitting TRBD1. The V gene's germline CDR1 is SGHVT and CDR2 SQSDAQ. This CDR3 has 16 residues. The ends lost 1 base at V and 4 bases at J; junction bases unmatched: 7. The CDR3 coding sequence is TGTGCCAGCAGCTTAGGGGACAGGGCCCGTAGAGAGACCCAGTACTTC. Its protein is CASSLGDRARRETQYF.

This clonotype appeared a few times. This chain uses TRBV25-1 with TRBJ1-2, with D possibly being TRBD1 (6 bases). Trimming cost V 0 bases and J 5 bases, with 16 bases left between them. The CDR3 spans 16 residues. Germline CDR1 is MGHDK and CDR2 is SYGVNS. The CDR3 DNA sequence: TGTGCCAGCAGTGAATACCGGGACAACCTTAAATATGGCTACACCTTC. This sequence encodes CASSEYRDNLKYGYTF.

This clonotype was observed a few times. CDR3 bases: TGTGCCAGCAGTGCTGACAGGGCCACCTACGAGCAGTACTTC. Its protein is CASSADRATYEQYF. The chain couples TRBV6-1 to TRBJ2-7; 7 nucleotides line up with TRBD1. The CDR3 runs 14 residues. The trim removed 4 bases at V and 2 bases at J, leaving 5 bases unmatched. CDR1 MNHNS and CDR2 SASEGT come from the germline V gene.